The 14 T cell receptor beta chains reported below all come from one sample, sequenced in a study of Graves' ophthalmopathy and Graves' hyperthyroidism. RNA transcripts yielded amplified TCR beta CDR3 regions. RT-PCR with HTBI primers came first, then second-round multiplex PCR. MiXCR, applied by TCRdb to the multiplex PCR reads, yields one record per CDR3 protein. The sample yields roughly 610,000 distinct CDR3 sequences, 22% seen once. Material: peripheral blood. These receptors were collected from a woman aged 18-29 years with stable Graves' hyperthyroidism. Some clones in this sample may be carry-over from other donors' samples.

This clonotype was observed many times. The chain is built from TRBV6-5 and TRBJ2-7; D is perhaps TRBD2 (5 bases). The CDR3 runs to 13 residues. Germline assignment: CDR1 MNHEY and CDR2 SVGAGI. V was pared by 2 bases and J by 3 bases, with 8 bases between. The CDR3 sequence: CASSYSGSYEQYF. CDR3 sequence (DNA): TGTGCCAGCAGTTACAGTGGGAGCTACGAGCAGTACTTC.

This clonotype was picked up many times. The junction shows a germline mismatch at one end, possibly a read error. The chain joins TRBV24-1 to TRBJ1-5; 8 bases line up with TRBD1. The CDR3 spans 13 residues. Germline V CDR1 and CDR2: KGHDR, SFDVKD. The CDR3, as DNA: TGTGCCACCAGTGATTCAGCGGGACAGGTAACGAATTTT. It encodes CATSDSAGQVTNF.

This clonotype was observed a handful of times. A much larger clone lies one base from this, so it may be a read error. The rearrangement uses TRBV12-3 or TRBV12-4 and TRBJ2-2; possible D gene TRBD2, 5 bases. This CDR3 has 18 residues. CDR3 bases: TGTGCCAGCAGTTGGGTTTTGAGTGGGCAGCTGAACACCGGGGAGCTGTCTTTT. Amino acids: CASSWVLSGQLNTGELSF.

In DNA, the CDR3 is TGTGCCAGCAGTAAAGGGGCTTACAATCAGCCCCAGCATTTT. It translates to CASSKGAYNQPQHF. This chain joins TRBV6-1 and TRBJ1-5; possible D gene TRBD1, 5 bases. The length of the CDR3 is 14 residues. CDR1 is MNHNS, CDR2 SASEGT, per germline. V shed 5 bases and J shed 3 bases, with 11 bases lying between them.

This clonotype appeared once. Since a much larger clone is just one base distant, this may be a read error. This CDR3 is missing its conserved last phenylalanine or tryptophan, likely due to a read error. V usage is TRBV29-1 and J usage is TRBJ1-2, with D hard to call. V shed 1 base and J shed 6 bases, with 9 bases lying between them. Germline lookup yields CDR1 SQVTM and CDR2 ANQGSEA. The length of the CDR3 is 12 residues. The CDR3 reads CSVEGFRDGYTY. Written as DNA, the CDR3 is TGCAGCGTTGAAGGGTTTCGGGATGGCTACACCTAC.

This clonotype was detected ten times or more. This sequence joins TRBV6-5 and TRBJ1-1; possibly TRBD1 for D (6 bases). This CDR3 has 16 residues. Trimming took off 4 bases at V and 3 bases at J, with 18 bases between the two ends. CDR1 MNHEY and CDR2 SVGAGI come from the germline V gene. In nucleotides, the CDR3 is TGTGCCAGCAGTTCTCGAGGGGGGGGATTTGACACTGAAGCTTTCTTT. Translated, it gives CASSSRGGGFDTEAFF.

The chain has TRBV6-5 and TRBJ2-7, with 11 positions matching TRBD2. V trimming: 4 bases; J trimming: 7 bases; junction bases outside the gene matches: 6. The CDR3 sequence is 14 residues long. Germline V gene sequence: CDR1 MNHEY, CDR2 SVGAGI. In nucleotides, the CDR3 is TGTGCCAGCAGTTTTAGCGGGAGGGCGGGGGAGCAGTACTTC. Its translation: CASSFSGRAGEQYF.

In this sample, this clonotype turned up many times. This chain uses TRBV29-1 with TRBJ1-2; 8 nucleotides match TRBD1. After removal of 1 base from V and 7 bases from J, the junction contained 5 bases not matched to a gene. This CDR3 is 13 amino acids long. The germline V gene has CDR1 SQVTM and CDR2 ANQGSEA. The CDR3 sequence is CSVEGVDRAGYTF. The CDR3 coding sequence is TGCAGCGTTGAAGGGGTGGACAGGGCTGGCTACACCTTC.

This clonotype was seen at least ten times. The chain employs TRBV2 and TRBJ1-5; D might be TRBD1 (5 bases). The V and J ends lost 2 bases and 3 bases respectively, with 11 bases between them. The CDR3 contains 15 residues. Germline CDR1 is SNHLY and CDR2 is FYNNEI. The CDR3 DNA reads as TGTGCCAGCAGTGAATGGGGCGGCGACAATCAGCCCCAGCATTTT. It translates to CASSEWGGDNQPQHF.

The chain couples TRBV12-5 to TRBJ2-3; 8 bases map to TRBD2. V was clipped by 5 bases and J by 3 bases; unmatched bases: 4. Germline CDR1 is LGHNT and CDR2 is FRNRAP. The CDR3 runs 14 residues. CDR3 sequence (DNA): TGTGCTAGTGGTCTTAGCGGGGAGACAGATACGCAGTATTTT. Protein product: CASGLSGETDTQYF.

Ten or more counts support this clonotype. The chain joins TRBV7-8 to TRBJ2-5; the D is unclear. The V end lost 5 bases, the J end lost 2 bases, and 15 bases lay between the germline ends. CDR1 SGHVS and CDR2 FQNEAQ come from the germline V gene. This CDR3 is built from 15 residues. DNA of the CDR3: TGTGCCAGCAGCCTCGCTCCCGGCAGGCAAGAGACCCAGTACTTC. Its translation: CASSLAPGRQETQYF.

This chain joins TRBV3-1 and TRBJ1-6; D ambiguous. The CDR3 has 15 amino acids. With 4 bases removed from V and 9 bases from J, the gap between germline ends came to 16 bases. From germline, CDR1 is LGHDT and CDR2 YNNKEL (reference sequence). The CDR3 is CASSRNVGSVSPLHF. Here the CDR3 DNA reads TGTGCCAGCAGCCGAAACGTCGGATCGGTTTCACCCCTCCACTTT.

This clonotype was counted ten times or more. This sequence joins TRBV11-2 and TRBJ1-2; D gene ambiguous. Germline CDR1 is SGHAT and CDR2 is FQNNGV. Deletions cut 5 bases from V and 4 bases from J, with 20 bases between. There are 16 residues in the CDR3. The CDR3 nucleotides are TGTGCCAGCAGCAAGATTCAGGCGGGAGATTTCTATGGCTACACCTTC. As protein: CASSKIQAGDFYGYTF.

This sequence joins TRBV6-1 and TRBJ1-2, with D unresolved. V lost 6 bases and J 2 bases, leaving 7 bases between the germline ends. This CDR3 has 12 residues. Germline V lookup: CDR1 MNHNS, CDR2 SASEGT. The CDR3 loop reads CASRVGNYGYTF. The CDR3 DNA reads as TGTGCCAGCAGGGTTGGGAACTATGGCTACACCTTC.